The 9 T cell receptor beta chains below all came from one sample that was sequenced in a study of breast tumors, draining lymph nodes, adjacent tissues. TCRdb analysed the multiplex PCR reads with MiXCR anew, one entry per CDR3 protein. The repertoire holds about 180,000 distinct CDR3 sequences, with around 33% as singletons. Samples came from axillary lymph nodes draining the breast cancer. The sequencing input was axillary lymph node tissue. Receptors were obtained from a female donor with breast cancer. Some clones in this sample may be carry-over from other donors' samples.

This clonotype was found many times. The chain links TRBV4-1 to TRBJ2-5; 9 nucleotides match TRBD1. The CDR3 is made up of 15 amino acids. Germline V gene sequence: CDR1 MGHRA, CDR2 YSYEKL. The ends lost 3 bases at V and 5 bases at J; junction bases unmatched: 7. Here the CDR3 DNA reads TGCGCCAGCAGCCAGGGGACAGGGTTTCTGGAGACCCAGTACTTC. Protein: CASSQGTGFLETQYF.

This clonotype was seen at least ten times. V and J are TRBV30 and TRBJ2-7; D is ambiguous. V was pared by 2 bases and J by 2 bases, with 10 bases between. This CDR3 has 13 amino acids. In germline, CDR1 is GTSNPN, CDR2 SVGIG (reference sequence). The CDR3 protein is CAWSMGRTYEQYF. CDR3 DNA: TGTGCCTGGAGTATGGGAAGGACCTACGAGCAGTACTTC. Full variable domain (missing parts from reference TRBV30 and TRBJ2-7): SQTIHQWPATLVQPVGSPLSLECTVEGTSNPNLYWYRQAAGRGLQLLFYSVGIGQISSEVPQNLSASRPQDRQFILSSKKLLLSDSGFYLCAWSMGRTYEQYFGPGTRLTVT.

The table lists this clonotype with many counts. This chain links TRBV5-1 with TRBJ2-5; no reliable D call. Germline V gene sequence: CDR1 SGHRS, CDR2 YFSETQ. V lost 0 bases, J lost 2 bases, and 5 bases lay in between. The CDR3 contains 13 residues. Here the CDR3 reads CASSLVGQETQYF. The CDR3 bases are TGCGCCAGCAGCTTGGTTGGGCAAGAGACCCAGTACTTC.

A single count supports this clonotype. V gene TRBV5-6 combines with J gene TRBJ2-7; D not resolved. Germline V lookup: CDR1 SGHDT, CDR2 YYEEEE. V lost 4 bases, J lost 0 bases, and 11 bases lay in between. The CDR3 consists of 14 residues. The CDR3 loop reads CASSRAGSSYEQYF. The CDR3 DNA sequence: TGTGCCAGCAGCCGGGCTGGTAGCTCCTACGAGCAGTACTTC.

Many counts were recorded for this clonotype. The chain couples TRBV19 to TRBJ2-1; maybe TRBD1 (6 bases). V was clipped by 1 base and J by 2 bases, with 15 bases between them. Germline loops: CDR1 LNHDA, CDR2 SQIVND (reference sequence). The CDR3 totals 17 residues. Written as DNA, the CDR3 is TGTGCCAGTAGTATAGTTGACAGGAAGCGACCCTACAATGAGCAGTTCTTC. Encoded protein: CASSIVDRKRPYNEQFF. The complete variable domain, with remaining parts taken from reference TRBV19 and TRBJ2-1, reads DGGITQSPKYLFRKEGQNVTLSCEQNLNHDAMYWYRQDPGQGLRLIYYSQIVNDFQKGDIAEGYSVSREKKESFPLTVTSAQKNPTAFYLCASSIVDRKRPYNEQFFGPGTRLTVL.

A few counts support this clonotype. The gene calls are TRBV28 and TRBJ1-5; tentatively, D is TRBD1 (5 bases). The CDR3 loop spans 15 amino acids. The V gene's germline CDR1 is MDHEN and CDR2 SYDVKM. Trimming left V 6 bases short and J 4 bases short, with 16 bases between. Here the CDR3 reads CASRALGGRNQPQHF. CDR3 sequence (DNA): TGTGCCAGCAGGGCCCTTGGGGGTCGGAATCAGCCCCAGCATTTT. The complete variable domain, with remaining parts taken from reference TRBV28 and TRBJ1-5, reads DVKVTQSSRYLVKRTGEKVFLECVQDMDHENMFWYRQDPGLGLRLIYFSYDVKMKEKGDIPEGYSVSREKKERFSLILESASTNQTSMYLCASRALGGRNQPQHFGDGTRLSIL.

Many counts were recorded for this clonotype. This chain links TRBV19 with TRBJ2-3; tentative D call: TRBD2 (6 bases). The ends were cut back, 7 bases at V and 2 bases at J, with 16 bases in the middle. This CDR3 is 15 amino acids long. CDR1 is LNHDA and CDR2 is SQIVND in the germline V gene (reference sequence). In nucleotides, the CDR3 is TGTGCCAGTAATTCGCCGGGACTGCTCACAGATACGCAGTATTTT. Protein product: CASNSPGLLTDTQYF.

This clonotype appeared many times. The chain recombines TRBV11-3 with TRBJ2-5, with 9 bases identical to TRBD1. From germline, CDR1 is SGHNT and CDR2 YENEEA. The length of the CDR3 is 12 residues. V dropped 5 bases and J dropped 7; count of bases not matched to a gene: 2. The CDR3 nucleotides read TGTGCCAGCAGCCAGGACAGGGGGACCCAGTACTTC. Protein: CASSQDRGTQYF.

This clonotype was detected many times. The V call is TRBV20-1, the J call TRBJ1-5; the D gene is possibly TRBD1 (6 bases). Germline V lookup: CDR1 DFQATT, CDR2 SNEGSKA (reference sequence). The CDR3 is 13 amino acids. V was shortened by 5 bases and J by 7 bases, with 15 bases between the two germline ends. CDR3 in DNA: TGCAGTGCTCTCCCCCGGGGGGGCCAGCCCCAGCATTTT. Amino acid sequence: CSALPRGGQPQHF.